This TCR beta chain is drawn from a study of T cell repertoires in cytomegalovirus infection. Study findings and constraints: The ex vivo response was dominated by HLA-C-restricted CMV-specific TCR beta clonotypes.

TCRdb fed the reads into MiXCR, producing one record per CDR3 protein. The sample shows about 490,000 distinct CDR3 sequences, more than 15% of them seen only once. Germline values: CDR1 SGHVS, CDR2 FQNEAQ. CDR3 length: 16 residues. V lost 1 base and J lost 0, with 9 bases in between. This clonotype has a count of ten or more. Its antigen is not known. The chain employs TRBV7-8 and TRBJ1-4, with a weak D call TRBD1 (5 bases). The source of this sequence is a human donor in good health (CMV status not recorded). Some clones in this sample may be carry-over from other donors' samples. The material sequenced was CD8+ T cells from PBMCs. The CDR3 DNA follows: TGTGCCAGCAGCTTAGGAGGGGCCCCAACTAATGAAAAACTGTTTTTT. As protein: CASSLGGAPTNEKLFF.